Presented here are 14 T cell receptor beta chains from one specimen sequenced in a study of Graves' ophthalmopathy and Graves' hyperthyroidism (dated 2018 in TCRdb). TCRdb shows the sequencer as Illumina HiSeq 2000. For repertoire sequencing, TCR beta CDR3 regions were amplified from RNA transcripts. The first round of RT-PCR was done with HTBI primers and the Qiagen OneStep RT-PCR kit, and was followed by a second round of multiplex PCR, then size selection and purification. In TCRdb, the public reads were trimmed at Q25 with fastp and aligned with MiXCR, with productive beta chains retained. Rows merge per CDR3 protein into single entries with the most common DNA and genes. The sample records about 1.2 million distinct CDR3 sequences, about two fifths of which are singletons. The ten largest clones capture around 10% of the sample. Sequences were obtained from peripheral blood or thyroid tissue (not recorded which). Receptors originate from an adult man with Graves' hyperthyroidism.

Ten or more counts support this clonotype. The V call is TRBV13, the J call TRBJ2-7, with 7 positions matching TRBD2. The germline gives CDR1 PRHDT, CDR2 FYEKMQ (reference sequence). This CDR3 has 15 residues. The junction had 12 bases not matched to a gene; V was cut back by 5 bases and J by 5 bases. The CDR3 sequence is CASSGGGGGLDEQYF. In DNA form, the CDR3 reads TGTGCCAGCAGCGGGGGGGGTGGAGGCCTCGACGAGCAGTACTTC.

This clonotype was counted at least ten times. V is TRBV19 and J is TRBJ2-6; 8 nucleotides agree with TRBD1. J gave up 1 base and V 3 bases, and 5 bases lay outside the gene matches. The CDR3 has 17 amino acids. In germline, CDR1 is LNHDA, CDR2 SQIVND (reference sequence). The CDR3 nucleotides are TGTGCCAGTAGTATCCCCAGGGGGCAATCTGGGGCCAACGTCCTGACTTTC. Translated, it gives CASSIPRGQSGANVLTF.

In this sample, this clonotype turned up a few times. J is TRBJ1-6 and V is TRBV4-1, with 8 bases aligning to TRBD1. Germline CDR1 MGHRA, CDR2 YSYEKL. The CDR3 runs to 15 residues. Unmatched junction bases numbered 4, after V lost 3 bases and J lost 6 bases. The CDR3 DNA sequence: TGCGCCAGCAGCCAGGACAGGGCCACTAATTCACCCCTCCACTTT. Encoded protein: CASSQDRATNSPLHF.

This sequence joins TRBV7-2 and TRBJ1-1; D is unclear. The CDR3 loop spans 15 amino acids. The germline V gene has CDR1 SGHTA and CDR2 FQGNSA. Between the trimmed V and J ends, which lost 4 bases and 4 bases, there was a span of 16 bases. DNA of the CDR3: TGTGCCAGCAGCTCCCGACGGAACTATGGCACTGAAGCTTTCTTT. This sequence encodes CASSSRRNYGTEAFF. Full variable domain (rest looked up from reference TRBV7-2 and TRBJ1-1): GAGVSQSPSNKVTEKGKDVELRCDPISGHTALYWYRQSLGQGLEFLIYFQGNSAPDKSGLPSDRFSAERTGGSVSTLTIQRTQQEDSAVYLCASSSRRNYGTEAFFGQGTRLTVV.

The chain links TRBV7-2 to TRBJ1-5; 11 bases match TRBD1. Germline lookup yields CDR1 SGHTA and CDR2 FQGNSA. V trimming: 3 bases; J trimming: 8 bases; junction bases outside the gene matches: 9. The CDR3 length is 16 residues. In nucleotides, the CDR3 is TGTGCCAGCAGCTTGGGGACAGGGGGTGACCTGGAGCCCCAGCATTTT. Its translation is CASSLGTGGDLEPQHF.

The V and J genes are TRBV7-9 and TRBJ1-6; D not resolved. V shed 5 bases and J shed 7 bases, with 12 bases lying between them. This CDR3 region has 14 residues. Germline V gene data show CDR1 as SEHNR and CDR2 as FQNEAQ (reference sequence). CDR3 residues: CASSLGVGNSPLHF. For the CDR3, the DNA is TGTGCCAGCAGCCTCGGGGTTGGGAATTCACCCCTCCACTTT.

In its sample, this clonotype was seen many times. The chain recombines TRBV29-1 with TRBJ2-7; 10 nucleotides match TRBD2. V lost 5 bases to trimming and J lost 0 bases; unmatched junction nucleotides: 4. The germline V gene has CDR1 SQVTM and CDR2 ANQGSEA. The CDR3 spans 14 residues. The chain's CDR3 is CSVLTSGISYEQYF. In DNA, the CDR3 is TGCAGCGTTCTTACTAGCGGGATCTCCTACGAGCAGTACTTC.

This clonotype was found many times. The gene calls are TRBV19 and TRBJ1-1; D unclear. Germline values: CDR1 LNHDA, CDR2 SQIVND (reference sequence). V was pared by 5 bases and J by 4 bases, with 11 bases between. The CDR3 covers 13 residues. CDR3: CASSLGQVTEAFF. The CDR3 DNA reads TGTGCCAGTAGTCTCGGCCAGGTCACTGAAGCTTTCTTT.

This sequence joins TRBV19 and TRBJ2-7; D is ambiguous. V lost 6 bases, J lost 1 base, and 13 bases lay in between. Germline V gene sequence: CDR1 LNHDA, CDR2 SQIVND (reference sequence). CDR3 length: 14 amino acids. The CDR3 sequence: CASSQPGVSYEQYF. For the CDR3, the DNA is TGTGCCAGTAGCCAACCAGGAGTATCCTACGAGCAGTACTTC.

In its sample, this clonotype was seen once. CDR3 bases: TGCAGCCCTAGGGTTCGCCGTGACTATGGCTACACCTTC. It is translated as CSPRVRRDYGYTF. V and J are TRBV29-1 and TRBJ1-2; D unclear. CDR3 length: 13 residues. Trimming shortened V by 8 bases and J by 3 bases, and 16 bases separated the two germline ends. Germline-derived CDR1 and CDR2 are SQVTM and ANQGSEA.

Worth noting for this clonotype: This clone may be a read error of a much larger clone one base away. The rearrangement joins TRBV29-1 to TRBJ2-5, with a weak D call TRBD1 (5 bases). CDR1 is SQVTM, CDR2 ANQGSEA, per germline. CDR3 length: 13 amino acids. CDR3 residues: CGAGSGAQETQYF. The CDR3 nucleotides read TGCGGCGCCGGCTCTGGGGCTCAAGAGACCCAGTACTTC. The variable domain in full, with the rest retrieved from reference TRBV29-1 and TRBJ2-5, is SAVISQKPSRDICQRGTSLTIQCQVDSQVTMMFWYRQQPGQSLTLIATANQGSEATYESGFVIDKFPISRPNLTFSTLTVSNMSPEDSSIYLCGAGSGAQETQYFGPGTRLLVL.

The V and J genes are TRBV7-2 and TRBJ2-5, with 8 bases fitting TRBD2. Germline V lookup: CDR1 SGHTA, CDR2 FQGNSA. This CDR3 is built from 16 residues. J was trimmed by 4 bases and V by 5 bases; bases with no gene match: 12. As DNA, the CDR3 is TGTGCCAGCAGCGCCCACCCGGGAGGGGGAAGAGAGACCCAGTACTTC. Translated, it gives CASSAHPGGGRETQYF.

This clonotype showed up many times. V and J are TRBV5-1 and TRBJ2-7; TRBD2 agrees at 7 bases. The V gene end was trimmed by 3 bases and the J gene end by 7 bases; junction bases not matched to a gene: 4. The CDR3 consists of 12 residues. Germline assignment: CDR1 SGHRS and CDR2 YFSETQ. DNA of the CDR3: TGCGCCAGCAGCTCGGGAGGTCTGGAGCAGTACTTC. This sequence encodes CASSSGGLEQYF.

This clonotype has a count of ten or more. The CDR3 nucleotides read TGTGCCAGCAGCTTGTTACAGGGAAGCACTGAAGCTTTCTTT. Translated, it gives CASSLLQGSTEAFF. The V and J genes are TRBV7-2 and TRBJ1-1; D might be TRBD1 (6 bases). Germline V CDR1 and CDR2: SGHTA, FQGNSA. The CDR3 runs 14 residues. V lost 3 bases to trimming and J lost 4 bases, with 12 bases between them.